The clone carrying this T cell receptor (beta chain) was detected a few times. Its antigen is undetermined. The data are from a study of radiotherapy plus CTLA-4 blockade in lung cancer. TCRdb's table, derived via immunoSEQ multiplex PCR, lists solely in-frame clones and lacks some. The table includes about 97,000 clones, around 79% detected once. Whole-study findings and limits: Blood-borne expansion of tumor-derived TCR clones followed radiotherapy plus ipilimumab.

This CDR3 has 14 residues. The germline V gene has CDR1 LNHDA and CDR2 SQIVND (reference sequence). After removal of 4 bases from V and 9 bases from J, the junction contained 8 bases not matched to a gene. The rearrangement joins TRBV19 to TRBJ2-1; the match to TRBD2 covers 8 bases. The sequence was obtained from a human donor with non-small cell lung cancer who had a partial response to radiotherapy plus ipilimumab. Some clones in this sample may be carry-over from other donors' samples. The specimen comprised peripheral blood, sampled from a patient treated with radiotherapy plus ipilimumab. CDR3 protein: CASSKWAAGGEQFF. Written as DNA, the CDR3 is TGTGCCAGTAGTAAGTGGGCCGCGGGGGGTGAGCAGTTCTTC.